This record looks at one TCR beta chain sequence and its context. The antigen is not known. TCRdb processed the RT-PCR reads anew with MiXCR; each CDR3 protein has one entry. The sample lists about 700,000 distinct CDR3 sequences, around 13% seen once, with 6% to 8% in the top ten. The data stem from a study of response to subunit inactivated influenza vaccine. Trimming at V came to 6 bases and at J to 4 bases, leaving 9 bases not matched to a gene. This CDR3 has 16 amino acids. Germline V CDR1 and CDR2: MNHEY, SVGEGT. Study outcomes and limitations: Researchers suggested that each seasonal influenza vaccination recruits few new T cells.

The material sequenced was PBMCs from blood, taken roughly 15 days before vaccination. The chain uses TRBV6-2 or TRBV6-3 and TRBJ1-6, with TRBD1 matching 7 bases. The sequence came from a man aged 45-65 years who received an inactivated influenza vaccine. The CDR3: CASSLARTGYNSPLHF. The DNA for the CDR3 is TGTGCCAGCAGCCTCGCCCGGACAGGTTATAATTCACCCCTCCACTTT.